The T cell receptor beta chain under discussion was sequenced for a study of OX40 agonist ivuxolimab in advanced cancers. Profiling relied on immunoSEQ multiplex PCR, and the TCRdb table lists in-frame clones only, not all of them. The sample lists about 26,000 clones, 88% occurring once. Germline CDR1 reads SEHNR; CDR2 reads FQNEAQ (reference sequence). The CDR3 sequence is 13 residues long. Trimming stripped 7 bases from V and 4 bases from J, with 10 bases between. The sample here was CD4+ or CD8+ T cells sorted from blood, taken in a trial of the OX40 agonist ivuxolimab. The sequence was obtained from an adult with an advanced solid tumor such as melanoma, head and neck, liver or kidney cancer. The V gene is TRBV7-9, the J gene TRBJ1-4, with TRBD1 as a possible D gene (5 bases). CDR3 DNA: TGTGCCAGCAACCGGGACTTTAATGAAAAACTGTTTTTT. It specifies CASNRDFNEKLFF.